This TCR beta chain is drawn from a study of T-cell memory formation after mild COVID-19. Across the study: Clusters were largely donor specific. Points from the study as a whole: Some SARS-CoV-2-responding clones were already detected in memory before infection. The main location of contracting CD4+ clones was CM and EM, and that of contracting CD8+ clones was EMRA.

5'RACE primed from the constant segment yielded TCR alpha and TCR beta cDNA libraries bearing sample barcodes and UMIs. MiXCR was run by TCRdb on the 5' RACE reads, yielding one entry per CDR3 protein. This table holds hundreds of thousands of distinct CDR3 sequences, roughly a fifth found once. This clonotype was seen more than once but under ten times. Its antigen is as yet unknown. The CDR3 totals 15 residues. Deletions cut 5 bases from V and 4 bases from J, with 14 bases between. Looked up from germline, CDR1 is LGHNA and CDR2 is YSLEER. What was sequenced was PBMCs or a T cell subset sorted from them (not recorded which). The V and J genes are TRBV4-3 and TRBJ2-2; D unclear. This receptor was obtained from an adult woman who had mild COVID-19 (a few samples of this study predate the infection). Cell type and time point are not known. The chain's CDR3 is CASSTRWTLTGELFF. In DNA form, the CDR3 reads TGCGCCAGCAGCACACGTTGGACGCTCACCGGGGAGCTGTTTTTT.